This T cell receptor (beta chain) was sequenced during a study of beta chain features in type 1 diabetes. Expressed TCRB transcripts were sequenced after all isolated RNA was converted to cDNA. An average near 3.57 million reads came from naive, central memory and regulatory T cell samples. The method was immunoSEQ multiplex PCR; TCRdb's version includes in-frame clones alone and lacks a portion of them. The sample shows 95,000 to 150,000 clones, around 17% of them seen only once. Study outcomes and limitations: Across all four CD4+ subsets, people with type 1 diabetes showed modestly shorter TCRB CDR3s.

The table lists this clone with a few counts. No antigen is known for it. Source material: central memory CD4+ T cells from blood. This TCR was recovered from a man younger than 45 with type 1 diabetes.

CDR3 DNA: TGTGCCAGCAGCTTAGACGGCTACGAGCAGTACTTC. It specifies CASSLDGYEQYF. The chain recombines TRBV5-4 with TRBJ2-7; no clear D. CDR1 SGHNT and CDR2 YYREEE come from the germline V gene (reference sequence). The CDR3 spans 12 residues. The V end was cut by 2 bases, the J end by 3 bases, with 6 bases between. The whole variable domain, remainder taken from reference TRBV5-4 and TRBJ2-7, is ETGVTQSPTHLIKTRGQQVTLRCSSQSGHNTVSWYQQALGQGPQFIFQYYREEENGRGNFPPRFSGLQFPNYSSELNVNALELDDSALYLCASSLDGYEQYFGPGTRLTVT.